This T cell receptor beta chain was recovered during a study of blood T cell repertoires in COVID-19 (dated by TCRdb to about 2020). Describing the broader study: The collaborator samples originated in the United States, Italy and Spain and spanned the acute and convalescent phases of COVID-19. Subjects who had been exposed to COVID-19, were actively infected with it, or had recovered from it provided the deeply sampled blood TCRbeta repertoires that made up the dataset. The samples were drawn from the first 160 participants of the ongoing ImmuneRACE study and from 1,200 or so subjects provided by 6 global collaborators. Sample metadata almost always included a de-identified subject ID, COVID-19 status, age in years and sex. HLA class I and class II types, where available, came from metadata supplied by the sample provider rather than from assay-based typing. The prospective study material was composed of cDNA or gDNA derived from T cells, B-cell-depleted T cells, or PBMCs. A freely available public database, intended as a resource for researchers studying the immune response to SARS-CoV-2, is where the repertoires were released.

The research as a whole found: Clinical and demographic metadata were provided uncurated, with the amount varying by source and participant.

TCRbeta CDR3 regions were amplified from genomic DNA by means of the immunoSEQ Assay, a bias-controlled multiplex PCR. On the authors' methods: Nucleated cell counts per sample were estimated from amplification of reference gene primers within the assay. To quantify the absolute abundance of each unique TCRbeta CDR3 rearrangement, sequence reads were collapsed and filtered. For each sample, productive Simpson clonality was calculated by taking the square root of Simpson's diversity index across productive rearrangements. Drawn from immuneACCESS, this table holds only the in-frame rearrangements with V and J called that TCRdb kept. Clones are partly lost; checked studies trace under half to an unresolved V gene and leave the rest unexplained. Clone size and V and J calls were adopted from that table, with D and trimming inferred from the DNA. The table for this sample lists roughly 250,000 clones; about 90% of them were counted only once. About 2.5% of the sample is held by the ten biggest clonotypes.

V lost 2 bases and J lost 3 bases; the stretch between them is 4 bases long. Per the germline V gene, MGHRA is the CDR1 and YSYEKL is the CDR2. The CDR3, from cysteine to phenylalanine, totals 13 residues. Just CDR3 DNA is preserved here, 39 bases in frame from base 1. One collaborating source in Seattle enrolled patients during active infection and followed them longitudinally through the course of disease. Whole blood was collected in K2EDTA tubes by collaborating institutions according to the institutions' own protocols. For TCRbeta analysis, collaborators shipped samples in one of three forms: frozen whole blood, isolated PBMCs, or DNA extracted from either of those sample types. This clone was counted once. There is no known antigen for this receptor. No quality values exist for individual bases; no much larger clone is one base distant.

The specimen was peripheral blood. The rearranged segments are TRBV4-1 and TRBJ2-2; the D gene identity is not certain. The TCR sequence derives from a person in their late teens or twenties with COVID-19, enrolled during active disease. CDR3 sequence: CASSQPDTGELFF. The DNA is as follows: TGCGCCAGCAGCCAACCTGACACCGGGGAGCTGTTTTTT.